This T cell receptor beta chain was profiled in a study of blood T cells in healthy people across ages. Findings and limits, study-wide: Estimated diversity across one million T cells was deemed an underestimate.

The CDR3 length is 14 residues. Germline CDR1 and CDR2: SGHVS and FNYEAQ. Trimming took 5 bases from V and 6 from J; bases not matched to a gene: 8. Turning to this clonotype: What it binds is unknown.

Through a sample-barcoded 5' primer and a J-beta primer mix, a second PCR was run for roughly 7 to 12 cycles. TCRdb passed the 5' RACE reads through MiXCR, listing each CDR3 protein once. This sample yields roughly 1.9 million distinct CDR3 sequences, of which 35% to 50% are seen a single time; roughly 23% belongs to the top ten. The rearrangement links TRBV7-6 to TRBJ2-7; 9 bases match TRBD1. The receptor's source is a human donor in good health. The sample consisted of blood. The CDR3 sequence is CASSRRDRVAEQYF. The DNA for the CDR3 is TGTGCCAGCAGCCGCCGGGACAGGGTTGCCGAGCAGTACTTC.